The rows below give T cell receptor beta chains drawn from one sample of a study of human versus mouse CDR3 diversity and MHC coevolution. Clones were sequenced by immunoSEQ multiplex PCR, and TCRdb holds only the in-frame ones, with some missing. This table has around 77,000 clones, around 93% appearing once. Sequences were obtained from naive CD4+ T cells from blood. Receptor source: a person aged 25 to 69 in good health. Both conserved end residues are part of each CDR3. A D gene is named only where the DNA matches it firmly. Clone size is stated in some rows and not others, as once, few, many or a class when expanded.

>TRBV28|NA|TRBD2|TRBJ2-2
CASSLGSGGPTGELFF
TGTGCCAGCAGCCTCGGTAGCGGGGGACCTACCGGGGAGCTGTTTTTT
>TRBV6-5|NA|TRBD1|TRBJ2-7
CASSLGTGATYEQYF
TGTGCCAGCAGCCTCGGGACAGGGGCAACCTACGAGCAGTACTTC
>TRBV19|NA|TRBD1|TRBJ2-3
CASSMDRGLSDTQYF
TGTGCCAGTAGTATGGACAGGGGGCTTTCAGATACGCAGTATTTT
>TRBV21-1|NA|NA|TRBJ2-3
CASSKELIAGGAVDTQYF
TGTGCCAGCAGCAAAGAACTTATAGCGGGAGGGGCTGTAGATACGCAGTATTTT
>TRBV30|NA|TRBD1|TRBJ2-5
CAWSPGQVQETQYF
TGTGCCTGGAGCCCCGGACAGGTCCAAGAGACCCAGTACTTC
>TRBV6-1|NA|TRBD2|TRBJ2-1
CASSELASGYNEQFF
TGTGCCAGCAGTGAACTGGCTAGCGGATACAATGAGCAGTTCTTC
>TRBV28|NA|NA|TRBJ2-5
CASSFLGSRTQETQYF
TGTGCCAGCAGTTTCTTAGGGTCGAGGACACAAGAGACCCAGTACTTC
>TRBV19|once|NA|TRBJ2-4
CASSPIPHDTAKNIQYF
TGTGCCAGTAGCCCAATACCCCACGACACAGCCAAAAACATTCAGTACTTC
>TRBV5-1|NA|TRBD2|TRBJ2-3
CASSLVRGDTDTQYF
TGCGCCAGCAGCTTGGTACGGGGGGACACAGATACGCAGTATTTT
>TRBV5-4|NA|TRBD1|TRBJ1-2
CASSLRGGGGYTF
TGTGCCAGCAGCTTGCGAGGGGGCGGTGGCTACACCTTC
>TRBV7-8|few|NA|TRBJ2-7
CASSLGRQGSSYEQYF
TGTGCCAGCAGCTTAGGTCGTCAGGGCAGCTCCTACGAGCAGTACTTC
>TRBV6-1|NA|TRBD1|TRBJ1-1
CASSADRGGLNTEAFF
TGTGCCAGCAGTGCAGACAGGGGAGGGCTGAACACTGAAGCTTTCTTT
>TRBV10-1|few|NA|TRBJ2-5
CASILRGQETQYF
TGCGCCAGCATCCTAAGGGGGCAAGAGACCCAGTACTTC
>TRBV4-1|NA|TRBD1|TRBJ1-2
CASSVGQGDYGYTF
TGCGCCAGCAGCGTCGGACAGGGTGACTATGGCTACACCTTC
>TRBV19|NA|TRBD1|TRBJ2-7
CASSIQGAQYEQYF
TGTGCCAGTAGTATCCAGGGGGCGCAGTACGAGCAGTACTTC
>TRBV29-1|NA|TRBD2|TRBJ2-3
CSVDMPTFSGGPLSTDTQYF
TGCAGCGTTGATATGCCAACTTTTTCGGGAGGCCCGCTCAGCACAGATACGCAGTATTTT
>TRBV5-6|NA|NA|TRBJ2-6
CASSLMRISGANVLTF
TGTGCCAGCAGCTTGATGAGGATCTCTGGGGCCAACGTCCTGACTTTC
>TRBV5-4|NA|NA|TRBJ1-3
CASSFYSGNTIYF
TGTGCCAGCAGCTTTTACTCTGGAAACACCATATATTTT
>TRBV5-1|NA|TRBD1|TRBJ1-3
CASRDRAGNTIYF
TGCGCCAGCAGGGACAGGGCTGGAAACACCATATATTTT
>TRBV10-3|few|TRBD1|TRBJ1-4
CAISDYQTGNEKLFF
TGTGCCATCAGCGACTACCAGACAGGGAATGAAAAACTGTTTTTT
>TRBV7-3|NA|TRBD2|TRBJ2-3
CASSQITSGGGGTQYF
TGTGCCAGCAGCCAAATCACTAGCGGGGGGGGCGGCACGCAGTATTTT
>TRBV28|NA|TRBD1|TRBJ2-7
CASNPQTGPSYEQYF
TGTGCCAGCAACCCCCAGACAGGGCCTTCCTACGAGCAGTACTTC
>TRBV13|NA|NA|TRBJ2-5
CASSLGAGIQETQYF
TGTGCCAGCAGCTTAGGCGCGGGAATACAAGAGACCCAGTACTTC
>TRBV2|NA|TRBD2|TRBJ2-3
CASRGTGLALDTQYF
TGTGCCAGCAGGGGAACAGGACTAGCGCTCGATACGCAGTATTTT
>TRBV2|NA|NA|TRBJ1-2
CASSEGEFGYTF
TGTGCCAGCAGTGAAGGAGAGTTTGGCTACACCTTC
>TRBV6-6|NA|NA|TRBJ2-2
CASSSRVTGELFF
TGTGCCAGCAGTTCGAGGGTCACCGGGGAGCTGTTTTTT
>TRBV2|NA|TRBD1|TRBJ1-2
CASSRNRQGYENTF
TGTGCCAGCAGTCGCAACAGACAGGGATATGAGAACACCTTC
>TRBV10-2|NA|TRBD1|TRBJ1-1
CASRPDRGTEAFF
TGCGCCAGCAGACCAGACAGGGGCACTGAAGCTTTCTTT
>TRBV14|NA|NA|TRBJ2-2
CASSQVPAAGELFF
TGTGCCAGCAGCCAAGTTCCTGCGGCCGGGGAGCTGTTTTTT
>TRBV29-1|NA|NA|TRBJ2-7
CSVTGKTYEQYF
TGCAGCGTGACCGGGAAAACCTACGAGCAGTACTTC
>TRBV5-1|NA|NA|TRBJ2-5
CASSLEGTSQETQYF
TGCGCCAGCAGCTTGGAAGGGACATCCCAAGAGACCCAGTACTTC
>TRBV27|NA|TRBD2|TRBJ2-5
CASSQRLAGGQETQYF
TGTGCCAGCAGCCAACGACTAGCGGGAGGGCAAGAGACCCAGTACTTC
>TRBV4-1|NA|TRBD2|TRBJ2-1
CASSQGTSGRNEQFF
TGCGCCAGCAGCCAAGGGACTAGCGGGAGAAATGAGCAGTTCTTC
>TRBV6-5|NA|NA|TRBJ2-5
CASSPKGGVQETQYF
TGTGCCAGCAGCCCGAAGGGCGGGGTACAAGAGACCCAGTACTTC
>TRBV29-1|NA|NA|TRBJ1-1
CSVGTSNTEAFF
TGCAGCGTTGGAACATCGAACACTGAAGCTTTCTTT
>TRBV5-1|NA|TRBD2|TRBJ2-7
CASSFTSEYEQYF
TGCGCCAGCAGCTTCACTAGCGAATACGAGCAGTACTTC
>TRBV6-5|once|TRBD1|TRBJ1-1
CASRLDGTANTEAFF
TGTGCCAGCAGATTGGACGGGACAGCGAACACTGAAGCTTTCTTT
>TRBV5-6|NA|TRBD1|TRBJ1-4
CASSLGPGGSEKLFF
TGTGCCAGCAGCTTGGGGCCAGGGGGAAGTGAAAAACTGTTTTTT
>TRBV19|NA|NA|TRBJ1-4
CASRRGGGTNEKLFF
TGTGCCAGTAGGCGGGGAGGGGGAACTAATGAAAAACTGTTTTTT
>TRBV5-1|NA|TRBD1|TRBJ1-6
CASSLGQGRSPLHF
TGCGCCAGCAGCTTGGGACAGGGACGCTCACCCCTCCACTTT
>TRBV30|NA|NA|TRBJ1-2
CAWSGGPGRIYGYTF
TGTGCCTGGAGTGGTGGGCCGGGGAGAATCTATGGCTACACCTTC
>TRBV6-6|NA|NA|TRBJ1-5
CASRAQGHQPQHF
TGTGCCAGCAGGGCACAGGGACATCAGCCCCAGCATTTT
>TRBV18|NA|TRBD2|TRBJ2-1
CASSPLGGNNEQFF
TGTGCCAGCTCACCCCTGGGAGGGAACAATGAGCAGTTCTTC
>TRBV2|once|NA|TRBJ2-7
CASKKEETRSFEQYF
TGTGCCAGCAAGAAGGAGGAGACTCGATCCTTCGAGCAGTACTTC
>TRBV20-1|NA|NA|TRBJ2-7
CSASGGTEQYF
TGCAGTGCTAGCGGAGGGACCGAGCAGTACTTC
>TRBV5-8|NA|NA|TRBJ1-2
CASSLRGYGYTF
TGTGCCAGCAGCTTGAGGGGCTACGGCTACACCTTC
>TRBV11-2|NA|NA|TRBJ1-1
CASSPEDIEAFF
TGTGCCAGCAGCCCAGAGGATATTGAAGCTTTCTTT
>TRBV27|NA|TRBD1|TRBJ1-5
CASSLFSGGYSNQPQHF
TGTGCCAGCAGTTTATTTTCAGGGGGATACAGCAATCAGCCCCAGCATTTT
>TRBV19|few|NA|TRBJ1-6
CASSPRGGTPLHF
TGTGCCAGTAGTCCCCGGGGGGGAACACCCCTCCACTTT
>TRBV19|NA|TRBD2|TRBJ2-7
CASSIGSGNYEQYF
TGTGCCAGTAGTATAGGGAGCGGGAACTACGAGCAGTACTTC
>TRBV5-4|NA|TRBD1|TRBJ2-1
CASSSGTGGVYNEQFF
TGTGCCAGCAGCTCCGGGACAGGGGGAGTATACAATGAGCAGTTCTTC
>TRBV28|NA|NA|TRBJ1-2
CASMAVARGYTF
TGTGCCAGCATGGCAGTGGCCAGGGGCTACACCTTC
>TRBV7-2|NA|TRBD1|TRBJ2-1
CASSTMLRDRGKNEQFF
TGTGCCAGCAGCACGATGCTCCGGGACAGGGGAAAGAATGAGCAGTTCTTC
>TRBV27|NA|NA|TRBJ1-1
CASRKGVNTEAFF
TGTGCCAGCAGGAAGGGGGTGAACACTGAAGCTTTCTTT